The rows below give T cell receptor beta chains drawn from one sample of a study of cytomegalovirus exposure and HLA in healthy donors. Generated by immunoSEQ multiplex PCR, the TCRdb table keeps only in-frame clones and is missing some. The table shows around 150,000 clones, with approximately 77% occurring only once. The material sequenced was PBMCs. These receptors all stem from a young man in good health and CMV-seropositive. Each CDR3 is given with its conserved first and last residue. Each record gives: clone size, D gene, J gene, V gene, CDR3 DNA, CDR3 protein. A D gene is named only where the DNA matches it firmly. A clone size is listed for some rows: how often the clone was seen (once, few, many), or a class if it is expanded.

NA TRBD2 TRBJ2-3 TRBV10-3 TGTGCCATCAGTGAGTCCAGGACTAGCGGGGGGAGCACAGATACGCAGTATTTT CAISESRTSGGSTDTQYF
NA NA TRBJ1-4 TRBV25-1 TGTGCCAGCAGCCCCCCAGGGGCCCGAGGTGAAAAACTGTTTTTT CASSPPGARGEKLFF
NA NA TRBJ1-1 TRBV18 TGTGCCAGCTCACCATACGTCCAGGCCGGGAACACTGAAGCTTTCTTT CASSPYVQAGNTEAFF
NA NA TRBJ1-4 TRBV9 TGTGCCAGCAGCGTTTCCGGGGCAACTAATGAAAAACTGTTTTTT CASSVSGATNEKLFF
NA NA TRBJ2-7 TRBV30 TGTGCCTGGAGTGTAGACGGGTTTTACGAGCAGTACTTC CAWSVDGFYEQYF
once TRBD2 TRBJ2-5 TRBV2 TGTGCCAGCCATCCTACTAGCGCGGAGACCCAGTACTTC CASHPTSAETQYF
NA TRBD1 TRBJ2-7 TRBV10-3 TGTGCCATCAGTGGACCGGGACAGGGGGTCAACGAGCAGTACTTC CAISGPGQGVNEQYF
NA TRBD1 TRBJ2-7 TRBV5-1 TGCGCCAGCAGCTTGACAGGGGAAGGCTCCTACGAGCAGTACTTC CASSLTGEGSYEQYF
NA TRBD1 TRBJ1-2 TRBV6-5 TGTGCCAGCAGTTCCTACCAGGGGGCGAATGGCTACACCTTC CASSSYQGANGYTF
NA TRBD1 TRBJ2-7 TRBV9 TGTGCCAGCAGCTTCGGGACAGGGAACTACGAGCAGTACTTC CASSFGTGNYEQYF
NA NA TRBJ2-5 TRBV5-4 TGTGCCAGCAGCTTGATTTCGGGGGTCCAAGAGACCCAGTACTTC CASSLISGVQETQYF
few TRBD2 TRBJ2-7 TRBV5-1 TGCGCCAGCAGCTCCGACGGCAGACTAGCGGGGGGGATCAGTTACGAGCAGTACTTC CASSSDGRLAGGISYEQYF
once NA TRBJ1-2 TRBV7-9 TGTGCCAGCAGCTCCGGTTTGGAGGGATCGAACTATGGCTACACCTTC CASSSGLEGSNYGYTF
NA TRBD2 TRBJ2-7 TRBV5-1 TGCGCCAGCAGCTTGGGATTTAGCGGGGATGGCTACGAGCAGTACTTC CASSLGFSGDGYEQYF
NA NA TRBJ2-7 TRBV9 TGTGCCAGCAGCGTAGGGGCTGGCGGGCCGACCTACGAGCAGTACTTC CASSVGAGGPTYEQYF
once TRBD2 TRBJ2-3 TRBV5-4 TGTGCCAGCAGCCCTAACGGCGGGGGGGCCGTGGCAGATACGCAGTATTTT CASSPNGGGAVADTQYF
NA NA TRBJ1-4 TRBV7-9 TGTGCCAGCAGCCAGTTGGGGGCGGGTGAAAAACTGTTTTTT CASSQLGAGEKLFF
NA NA TRBJ1-6 TRBV7-9 TGTGCCAGCAGCCGTAGGAGCGGAGTCGTTGGGAATTCACCCCTCCACTTT CASSRRSGVVGNSPLHF
NA NA TRBJ2-1 TRBV6-5 TGTGCCAGCAGCCGAGAAATAGCTGGTGAGCAGTTCTTC CASSREIAGEQFF
NA TRBD1 TRBJ2-7 TRBV27 TGTGCCAGCAGTCCACGGACAGGGAGGACCTACGAGCAGTACTTC CASSPRTGRTYEQYF
NA NA TRBJ1-1 TRBV7-8 TGTGCCAGCACTCCAGTGGGAGAGAACACTGAAGCTTTCTTT CASTPVGENTEAFF
NA TRBD1 TRBJ2-2 TRBV5-4 TGTGCCAGCAGCATACGAACAGGGGGCGGTGGCACCGGGGAGCTGTTTTTT CASSIRTGGGGTGELFF
NA NA TRBJ2-1 TRBV6-5 TGTGCCAGCAGGCAAAGAGGTGAGCAGTTCTTC CASRQRGEQFF